What follows are 24 T cell receptor beta chains derived from one specimen sequenced in a study of blood T cell repertoires in COVID-19. TCRdb's copy holds only in-frame clones and misses some; the assay was immunoSEQ multiplex PCR. The sample consists of over 100,000 clones, roughly 90% of them appearing once. The sample comprised peripheral blood. Receptor source: a man in his 60s with COVID-19, enrolled during active disease.

The V and J genes are TRBV27 and TRBJ1-2, with a possible D match to TRBD1 (6 bases). Trimming cost V 6 bases and J 2 bases, with 10 bases left between them. The CDR3 runs 13 residues. Germline V gene sequence: CDR1 MNHEY, CDR2 SMNVEV (reference sequence). The CDR3 DNA reads TGTGCCAGCAGAACAGGGCCCAACTATGGCTACACCTTC. This sequence encodes CASRTGPNYGYTF.

The chain joins TRBV9 to TRBJ2-5, with D possibly being TRBD1 (6 bases). This CDR3 is 16 amino acids long. The V end lost 4 bases, the J end lost 1 base, and 17 bases lay between the germline ends. CDR1 is SGDLS and CDR2 is YYNGEE in the germline V gene. The CDR3, as DNA: TGTGCCAGCAGCCCTCCCCAGGGGACAACCCAAGAGACCCAGTACTTC. It yields the protein CASSPPQGTTQETQYF. Looking up the rest from reference TRBV9 and TRBJ2-5 gives the full variable domain: DSGVTQTPKHLITATGQRVTLRCSPRSGDLSVYWYQQSLDQGLQFLIQYYNGEERAKGNILERFSAQQFPDLHSELNLSSLELGDSALYFCASSPPQGTTQETQYFGPGTRLLVL.

This chain uses TRBV6-5 with TRBJ1-4; perhaps TRBD1 as D (5 bases). Trimming left V 7 bases short and J 4 bases short, with 7 bases between. The CDR3 has 12 amino acids. CDR1 MNHEY and CDR2 SVGAGI come from the germline V gene. CDR3 DNA sequence: TGTGCCAGCACGGGACTTAATGAAAAACTGTTTTTT. Its protein product is CASTGLNEKLFF.

This clone has a single count. The V call is TRBV5-1, the J call TRBJ2-3; D perhaps matches TRBD2 (6 bases). The CDR3 extends over 13 amino acids. Germline V CDR1 and CDR2: SGHRS, YFSETQ. V was shortened by 6 bases and J by 4 bases, with 12 bases between the two germline ends. The CDR3 sequence: CASKEGYSDTQYF. CDR3 nucleotides: TGCGCCAGCAAGGAGGGGTACTCAGATACGCAGTATTTT. Supplemented by reference TRBV5-1 and TRBJ2-3, the full variable domain reads KAGVTQTPRYLIKTRGQQVTLSCSPISGHRSVSWYQQTPGQGLQFLFEYFSETQRNKGNFPGRFSGRQFSNSRSEMNVSTLELGDSALYLCASKEGYSDTQYFGPGTRLTVL.

The V and J genes are TRBV6-5 and TRBJ1-4; TRBD1 is a possible D gene (6 bases). This CDR3 is 16 amino acids long. Trimming took off 0 bases at V and 4 bases at J, with 12 bases between the two ends. Germline CDR1 is MNHEY and CDR2 is SVGAGI. CDR3 DNA sequence: TGTGCCAGCAGTTACTCCCGGGGGGCTATTAATGAAAAACTGTTTTTT. It codes for CASSYSRGAINEKLFF.

The chain is built from TRBV18 and TRBJ1-1; no definite D call. From germline, CDR1 is KGHSH and CDR2 LQKENI. V was trimmed by 0 bases and J by 5 bases, leaving 10 bases between them. This CDR3 is 14 amino acids long. CDR3 sequence (DNA): TGTGCCAGCTCACCACCGAGCGGGGTTACTGAAGCTTTCTTT. Translating it yields CASSPPSGVTEAFF.

The chain joins TRBV19 to TRBJ2-5; 7 bases are shared with TRBD1. Germline V gene lookup returns CDR1 LNHDA and CDR2 SQIVND (reference sequence). The CDR3 extends over 15 amino acids. Unmatched junction bases numbered 7, after V lost 6 bases and J lost 0 bases. CDR3 nucleotides: TGTGCCAGTAGCCAGACAGGGATTTACCAAGAGACCCAGTACTTC. As protein: CASSQTGIYQETQYF.

This clone was counted once. The chain uses TRBV10-3 and TRBJ1-1; 7 bases map to TRBD1. Trimming cost V 4 bases and J 0 bases; bases outside gene matches: 11. This CDR3 has 17 amino acids. Germline V lookup: CDR1 ENHRY, CDR2 SYGVKD. Here the CDR3 DNA reads TGTGCCATCAGTGTCTTTGGGACAGTCCAACTGAACACTGAAGCTTTCTTT. It encodes CAISVFGTVQLNTEAFF.

About this clone: The junction and the germline gene differ at one end; a read error may be behind it. The DNA for the CDR3 is TGTGCCAGCAGTTTAAATATACAGGGGGGCCGAGCTTTT. Protein: CASSLNIQGGRAF. The chain carries TRBV12-3 or TRBV12-4 and TRBJ1-5; 8 bases map to TRBD1. This CDR3 has 13 residues.

The rearrangement links TRBV6-5 to TRBJ1-1; D not certain. The CDR3 length is 13 residues. Deletions cut 3 bases from V and 8 bases from J, with 13 bases between. The germline CDR1 and CDR2 sequences are MNHEY and SVGAGI. CDR3 nucleotide sequence: TGTGCCAGCAGTTATTCAGGACTTTTCGAAGCTTTCTTT. It specifies CASSYSGLFEAFF.

With respect to this clone: Distinct nucleotide sequences in the sample also encode this CDR3. The genes are TRBV7-2 and TRBJ1-6, with D tentatively TRBD1 (6 bases). From germline, CDR1 is SGHTA and CDR2 FQGNSA. This CDR3 spans 14 amino acids. The germline V and J ends were trimmed by 6 bases and 9 bases, with 15 bases remaining between them. The CDR3: CASSSLTGLSPLHF. In DNA form, the CDR3 reads TGTGCCAGCAGTTCCTTAACAGGGCTTTCACCCCTCCACTTT.

The chain joins TRBV18 to TRBJ1-5; the D is unclear. Germline V lookup: CDR1 KGHSH, CDR2 LQKENI. The CDR3 sequence is 15 residues long. The V end lost 3 bases, the J end lost 0 bases, and 9 bases lay between the germline ends. The CDR3 region is CASSPHSRSNQPQHF. The CDR3, as DNA: TGTGCCAGCTCACCCCACAGTCGTAGCAATCAGCCCCAGCATTTT.

V gene TRBV7-8 combines with J gene TRBJ2-7, with 9 bases matching TRBD1. The germline V gene has CDR1 SGHVS and CDR2 FQNEAQ. The V segment lost 4 bases and the J segment 1 base; nucleotides outside the gene matches: 5. The CDR3 contains 15 residues. The CDR3, as DNA: TGTGCCAGCAGCTCCCGGGACAGGGTGTCCTACGAGCAGTACTTC. It codes for CASSSRDRVSYEQYF.

This sequence joins TRBV19 and TRBJ1-2; 7 nucleotides align to TRBD1. Germline loops: CDR1 LNHDA, CDR2 SQIVND (reference sequence). The CDR3 extends over 15 amino acids. V lost 6 bases and J lost 3; bases outside the gene matches: 10. The CDR3 DNA reads as TGTGCCAGTAGGATACTACAGGGGAATGACTATGGCTACACCTTC. This sequence encodes CASRILQGNDYGYTF.

The rearrangement uses TRBV19 and TRBJ1-3, with D hard to call. Germline V lookup: CDR1 LNHDA, CDR2 SQIVND (reference sequence). V was pared by 3 bases and J by 4 bases, with 10 bases between. CDR3 length equals 14 residues. The CDR3 nucleotides read TGTGCCAGTAGTATCGACATTGACGGAAACACCATATATTTT. The encoded protein is CASSIDIDGNTIYF.

The chain employs TRBV6-2 or TRBV6-3 and TRBJ1-5; 7 nucleotides align to TRBD1. This CDR3 contains 17 residues. From germline, CDR1 is MNHEY and CDR2 SVGEGT. Trimming removed 0 bases from V and 2 bases from J; junction bases left unmatched: 7. The CDR3 nucleotides are TGTGCCAGCAGTTACTCGATGGTCAGGGGGGGCAATCAGCCCCAGCATTTT. Encoded protein: CASSYSMVRGGNQPQHF.

The chain is built from TRBV27 and TRBJ1-1; 7 bases are shared with TRBD1. This CDR3 is 14 amino acids long. CDR1 is MNHEY and CDR2 is SMNVEV in the germline V gene (reference sequence). V gave up 5 bases and J gave up 6 bases; unmatched junction bases: 9. This chain's CDR3 is CASSLDRVQSEAFF. CDR3 sequence (DNA): TGTGCCAGCAGTCTTGACAGGGTTCAGTCTGAAGCTTTCTTT.

This clone appeared a few times. The gene calls are TRBV9 and TRBJ1-1; TRBD1 might be the D (5 bases). Germline loops: CDR1 SGDLS, CDR2 YYNGEE. The CDR3 is made up of 14 amino acids. The V end lost 6 bases, the J end lost 1 base, and 13 bases lay between the germline ends. The CDR3 reads CASTRGFRNTEAFF. In nucleotides, the CDR3 is TGTGCCAGCACGCGGGGGTTTCGGAACACTGAAGCTTTCTTT. Full variable domain (missing parts from reference TRBV9 and TRBJ1-1): DSGVTQTPKHLITATGQRVTLRCSPRSGDLSVYWYQQSLDQGLQFLIQYYNGEERAKGNILERFSAQQFPDLHSELNLSSLELGDSALYFCASTRGFRNTEAFFGQGTRLTVV.

The chain carries TRBV18 and TRBJ2-7; 7 bases match TRBD1. With V trimmed by 3 bases and J by 2 bases, 4 bases remained unmatched. CDR3 length: 14 amino acids. Germline values: CDR1 KGHSH, CDR2 LQKENI. Written as DNA, the CDR3 is TGTGCCAGCTCACCTTGGGACAGTACCTACGAGCAGTACTTC. This codes for CASSPWDSTYEQYF.

The chain combines TRBV11-2 with TRBJ2-5; maybe TRBD1 (6 bases). Trimming shortened V by 5 bases and J by 1 base, and 14 bases separated the two germline ends. The CDR3 loop spans 15 amino acids. Germline V gives CDR1 SGHAT, CDR2 FQNNGV. The CDR3 loop reads CASSPRTAFQETQYF. The CDR3 DNA is TGTGCCAGCAGCCCCAGGACAGCGTTCCAAGAGACCCAGTACTTC.

The sample holds a few counts of this clone. The gene calls are TRBV5-6 and TRBJ1-5; 7 bases line up with TRBD1. Germline CDR1 reads SGHDT; CDR2 reads YYEEEE. J lost 2 bases, V lost 1 base, and 6 bases had no gene match. The CDR3 contains 16 residues. CDR3 nucleotides: TGTGCCAGCAGCTTGATGAGGGGGCAAGGCAATCAGCCCCAGCATTTT. Its protein product is CASSLMRGQGNQPQHF.

The V call is TRBV9, the J call TRBJ1-6; TRBD1 matches 8 bases. Germline V CDR1 and CDR2: SGDLS, YYNGEE. J gave up 8 bases and V 4 bases, and 8 bases lay outside the gene matches. CDR3 length equals 15 residues. The CDR3 sequence: CASSMRDRGHSPLHF. The CDR3 nucleotides are TGTGCCAGCAGCATGCGAGACAGGGGCCATTCACCCCTCCACTTT.

This clone occurred once. This chain joins TRBV19 and TRBJ2-1; 7 bases line up with TRBD2. The CDR3 consists of 15 residues. J lost 6 bases, V lost 5 bases, and 10 bases had no gene match. CDR1 is LNHDA and CDR2 is SQIVND in the germline V gene (reference sequence). The CDR3 DNA sequence: TGTGCCAGTAGTTCCCGAGGCGGGGGTGGCAATGAGCAGTTCTTC. This gives the protein CASSSRGGGGNEQFF.

V and J are TRBV5-1 and TRBJ1-1, with a weak D call TRBD1 (6 bases). Per the germline V gene, CDR1 is SGHRS and CDR2 is YFSETQ. Trimming removed 4 bases at V and 4 bases at J, with 17 bases between. CDR3 length: 15 amino acids. The CDR3 nucleotides read TGCGCCAGCAGCCCGGGGGGGCGACTGGGCACTGAAGCTTTCTTT. This translates into CASSPGGRLGTEAFF.